A selection of T cell receptor beta chains follows, all from one sample in a study of blood T cell repertoires in COVID-19. The table came from immunoSEQ multiplex PCR; TCRdb's copy has only in-frame clones and leaves some out. This sample has around 62,000 clones, with roughly 85% found just once. Sequencing was done on a sample of peripheral blood. The receptors stem from a woman aged 55-69 years with COVID-19, enrolled during active disease. Each CDR3 is given with its conserved first and last residue. Each record gives: clone size, CDR3 length, V gene, D gene, J gene, CDR3 DNA, CDR3 protein. A D gene is named only where the DNA matches it firmly. Clone size is shown for a subset of rows, as once, few, many or a class of expanded clone.

>.|13|TRBV7-2|.|TRBJ2-1
TGTGCCAGCAGCCAGGGAAGGGTTCGTGAGCAGTTCTTC
CASSQGRVREQFF
>few|12|TRBV5-1|.|TRBJ2-2
TGCGCCAGCGCGTCGAACACCGGGGAGCTGTTTTTT
CASASNTGELFF
>.|13|TRBV5-1|.|TRBJ1-1
TGCGCCAGCAGCTTCGACAGTGGGACTGAAGCTTTCTTT
CASSFDSGTEAFF
>.|15|TRBV7-9|.|TRBJ2-7
TGTGCCAGCAGCCTAGGGCGGACATCAGCCTACGAGCAGTACTTC
CASSLGRTSAYEQYF
>.|17|TRBV21-1|.|TRBJ2-1
TGTGCCAGCAGCATTAAGTCGGACAGGGGCCCGTACAATGAGCAGTTCTTC
CASSIKSDRGPYNEQFF
>.|13|TRBV16|TRBD1|TRBJ2-7
TGTGCCAGCAGCCAATCAGACAGGGGCGAGCAGTACTTC
CASSQSDRGEQYF
>.|15|TRBV6-5|.|TRBJ2-5
TGTGCCAGCAGTTACTCGTCAGGAGGGCAAGAGACCCAGTACTTC
CASSYSSGGQETQYF
>.|11|TRBV6-5|.|TRBJ2-1
TGTGCCAGCAGACTATACAATGAGCAGTTCTTC
CASRLYNEQFF
>.|16|TRBV3-1/TRBV3-2|TRBD1|TRBJ2-2
TGTGCCAGCAGCCGGGGACAGGGAGGGATCACCGGGGAGCTGTTTTTT
CASSRGQGGITGELFF
>.|12|TRBV19|.|TRBJ1-2
TGTGCCAGTTGGACGGGGAACTATGGCTACACCTTC
CASWTGNYGYTF
>.|12|TRBV5-1|.|TRBJ1-2
TGCGCCAGCAGCTTGGGTAGGGGCGGCTACACCTTC
CASSLGRGGYTF
>once|15|TRBV19|.|TRBJ2-7
TGTGCCAGTAGTTGGGGACAAGAGGGCTTCTACGAGCAGTACTTC
CASSWGQEGFYEQYF
>.|14|TRBV5-4|.|TRBJ1-1
TGTGCCAGCAGCGCAGACATAGAAAACACTGAAGCTTTCTTT
CASSADIENTEAFF
>once|13|TRBV6-5|.|TRBJ2-7
TGTGCCAGCAGTTACTTTCTTTCCTACGAGCAGTACTTC
CASSYFLSYEQYF
>.|15|TRBV6-2/TRBV6-3|.|TRBJ1-1
TGTGCCAGCAGTCCCCCAGGGACTTCGAACACTGAAGCTTTCTTT
CASSPPGTSNTEAFF
>.|14|TRBV30|TRBD1|TRBJ1-4
TGTGCCTGGAGTGTCGGGCCAGGGGGAGAAAAACTGTTTTTT
CAWSVGPGGEKLFF
>.|16|TRBV27|TRBD2|TRBJ2-1
TGTGCCAGCAGTTTAAGCGGGGCAAGCTCCTACAATGAGCAGTTCTTC
CASSLSGASSYNEQFF
>.|12|TRBV30|.|TRBJ2-2
TGTGCCTGGAGTCAGGGGTCCGGGGAGCTGTTTTTT
CAWSQGSGELFF
>.|13|TRBV5-4|.|TRBJ2-7
TGTGCCAGCAGCCCACTGGACAGCTACGAGCAGTACTTC
CASSPLDSYEQYF
>.|14|TRBV3-1/TRBV3-2|TRBD1|TRBJ1-3
TGTGCCAGCAGCCAAACAGGGGTGGGAAACACCATATATTTT
CASSQTGVGNTIYF